This paragraph reports one T cell receptor (beta chain). Its antigen specificity is not known. No per-base quality is available; no much larger clone lies one base away. Collaborating institutions collected whole blood in K2EDTA tubes following their own protocols. For TCRbeta analysis, collaborators shipped samples in one of three forms: frozen whole blood, isolated PBMCs, or DNA extracted from either of those sample types. CDR1 and CDR2, per the germline V gene (reference sequence), are DFQATT and SNEGSKA. Deletion took 5 bases off V and 10 bases off J, with a span of 12 bases between the germline ends. CDR3 length: 11 amino acids, cysteine to phenylalanine. Only CDR3 DNA remains: 33 bases, in frame from the first base. The data stem from a study of blood T cell repertoires in COVID-19 (dated by TCRdb to 2018 to 2020). Context from the whole study: The collaborator samples originated in the United States, Italy and Spain and spanned the acute and convalescent phases of COVID-19. The samples were drawn from the first 160 participants of the ongoing ImmuneRACE study and from roughly 1,300 subjects provided by 6 global collaborators. Subjects who had been exposed to COVID-19, were actively infected with it, or had recovered from it provided the deeply sampled blood TCRbeta repertoires that made up the dataset. Nearly every sample came with metadata listing a de-identified subject ID, COVID-19 status, age in years and sex. The material from the prospective study consisted of cDNA or gDNA derived from T cells, B-cell-depleted T cells, or PBMCs. The repertoires were released in a freely available public database meant as a resource for research on the immune response to SARS-CoV-2. HLA class I and class II types, where available, came from metadata supplied by the sample provider rather than from assay-based typing.

TCRbeta CDR3 regions were amplified from genomic DNA by means of the immunoSEQ Assay, a bias-controlled multiplex PCR. For the original study's pipeline: Within the assay, amplification of reference gene primers was used to estimate how many nucleated cells each sample contained. To quantify the absolute abundance of each unique TCRbeta CDR3 rearrangement, sequence reads were collapsed and filtered. For each sample, productive Simpson clonality was calculated by taking the square root of Simpson's diversity index across productive rearrangements. The immuneACCESS repertoire file appears here via TCRdb, limited to in-frame rearrangements. These files lack a portion of the clones; in checked studies, under half of the deficit traces to unresolved V genes, and the cause of the others is not known. V and J calls and clone size are those listed in that table; D and trimming were worked out from the DNA. The table for this sample lists approximately 52,000 clones; more than 85% of them were counted only once. About 6.5% of the sample is taken by the ten largest.

Broad study findings and their caveats: Clinical and demographic metadata were provided uncurated, with the amount varying by source and participant.

The chain is made from TRBV20-1 and TRBJ2-1; TRBD2 could be the D gene, as 5 bases match. This TCR was recovered from a man aged 45 to 65 with active COVID-19. Material for sequencing was peripheral blood. The nucleotide sequence is given as TGCAGTGCTCCACATACGGGGGAGCAGTTCTTC. It encodes CSAPHTGEQFF.